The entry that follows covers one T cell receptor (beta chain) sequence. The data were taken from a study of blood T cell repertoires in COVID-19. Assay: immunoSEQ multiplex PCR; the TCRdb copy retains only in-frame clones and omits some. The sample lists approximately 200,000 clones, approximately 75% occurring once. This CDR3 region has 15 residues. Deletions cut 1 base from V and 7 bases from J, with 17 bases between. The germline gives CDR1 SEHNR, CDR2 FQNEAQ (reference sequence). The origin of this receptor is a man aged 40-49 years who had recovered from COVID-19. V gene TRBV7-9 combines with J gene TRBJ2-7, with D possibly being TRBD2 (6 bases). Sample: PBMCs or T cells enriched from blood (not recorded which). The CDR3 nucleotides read TGTGCCAGCAGCTTAGGCCTAGCGCCCAACATGGAGCAGTACTTC. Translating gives CASSLGLAPNMEQYF.